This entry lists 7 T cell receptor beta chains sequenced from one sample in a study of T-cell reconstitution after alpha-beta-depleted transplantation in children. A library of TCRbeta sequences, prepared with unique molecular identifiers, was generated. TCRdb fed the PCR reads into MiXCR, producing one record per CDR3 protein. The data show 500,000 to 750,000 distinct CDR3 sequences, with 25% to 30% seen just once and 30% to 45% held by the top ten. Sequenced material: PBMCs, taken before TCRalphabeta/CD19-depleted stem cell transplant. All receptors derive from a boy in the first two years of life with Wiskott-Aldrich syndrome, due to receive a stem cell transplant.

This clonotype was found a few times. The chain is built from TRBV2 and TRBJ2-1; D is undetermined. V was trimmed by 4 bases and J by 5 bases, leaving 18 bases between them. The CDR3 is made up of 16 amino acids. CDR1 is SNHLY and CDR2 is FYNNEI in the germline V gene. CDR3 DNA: TGTGCCAGCAGTGCCACTGACACAACACCCCACAATGAGCAGTTCTTC. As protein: CASSATDTTPHNEQFF. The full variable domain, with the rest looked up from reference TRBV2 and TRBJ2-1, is EPEVTQTPSHQVTQMGQEVILRCVPISNHLYFYWYRQILGQKVEFLVSFYNNEISEKSEIFDDQFSVERPDGSNFTLKIRSTKLEDSAMYFCASSATDTTPHNEQFFGPGTRLTVL.

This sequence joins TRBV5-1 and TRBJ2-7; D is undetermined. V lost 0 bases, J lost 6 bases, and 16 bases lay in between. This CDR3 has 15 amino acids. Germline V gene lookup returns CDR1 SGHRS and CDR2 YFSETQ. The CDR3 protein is CASSLAGRPESEQYF. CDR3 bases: TGCGCCAGCAGCTTGGCCGGGCGGCCGGAAAGCGAGCAGTACTTC. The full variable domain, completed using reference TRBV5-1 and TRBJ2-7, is KAGVTQTPRYLIKTRGQQVTLSCSPISGHRSVSWYQQTPGQGLQFLFEYFSETQRNKGNFPGRFSGRQFSNSRSEMNVSTLELGDSALYLCASSLAGRPESEQYFGPGTRLTVT.

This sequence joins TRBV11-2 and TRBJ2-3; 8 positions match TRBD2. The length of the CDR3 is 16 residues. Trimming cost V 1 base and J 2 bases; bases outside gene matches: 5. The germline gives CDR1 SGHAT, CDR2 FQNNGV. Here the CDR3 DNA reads TGTGCCAGCAGCTTAGGAACTAGCGGACTCACAGATACGCAGTATTTT. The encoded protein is CASSLGTSGLTDTQYF.

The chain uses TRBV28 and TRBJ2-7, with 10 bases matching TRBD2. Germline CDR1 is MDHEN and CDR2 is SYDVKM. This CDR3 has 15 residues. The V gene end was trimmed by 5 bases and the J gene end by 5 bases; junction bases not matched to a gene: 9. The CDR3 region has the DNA TGTGCCAGCAGTCTACCGACTAGCGGGTTGCACGAGCAGTACTTC. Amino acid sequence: CASSLPTSGLHEQYF.

Written as DNA, the CDR3 is TGTGCCAGCAGTTTCGGGAGGGGCGGGAGTTGGACAGATACGCAGTATTTT. Amino acid sequence: CASSFGRGGSWTDTQYF. The chain is built from TRBV12-3 or TRBV12-4 and TRBJ2-3, with 8 bases aligning to TRBD2. The CDR3 has 17 amino acids. The V gene end was trimmed by 3 bases and the J gene end by 3 bases; junction bases not matched to a gene: 11.

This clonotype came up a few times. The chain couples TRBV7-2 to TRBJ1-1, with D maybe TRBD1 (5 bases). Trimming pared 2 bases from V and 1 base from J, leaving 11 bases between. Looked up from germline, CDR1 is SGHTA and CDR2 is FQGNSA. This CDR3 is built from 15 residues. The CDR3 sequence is CASSLLWQGNTEAFF. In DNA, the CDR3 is TGTGCCAGCAGCTTACTTTGGCAGGGGAACACTGAAGCTTTCTTT. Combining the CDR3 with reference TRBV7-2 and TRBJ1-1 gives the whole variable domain GAGVSQSPSNKVTEKGKDVELRCDPISGHTALYWYRQSLGQGLEFLIYFQGNSAPDKSGLPSDRFSAERTGGSVSTLTIQRTQQEDSAVYLCASSLLWQGNTEAFFGQGTRLTVV.

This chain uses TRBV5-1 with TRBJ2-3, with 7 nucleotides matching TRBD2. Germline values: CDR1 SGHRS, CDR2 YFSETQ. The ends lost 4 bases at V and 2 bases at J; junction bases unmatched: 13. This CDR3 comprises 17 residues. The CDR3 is CASSLGIPAGYTDTQYF. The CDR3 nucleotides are TGCGCCAGCAGCCTTGGGATCCCAGCGGGGTACACAGATACGCAGTATTTT.